One sample yielded the 4 T cell receptor beta chains listed below, sequenced in a study of neurological immune-mediated disorders. TCRdb re-called the 5' RACE reads through MiXCR, storing one row per CDR3 protein. The sample lists roughly 15,000 distinct CDR3 sequences, roughly 13% seen once, with around 38% in the top ten. The sample taken for sequencing was CD8+ T cells from blood. These receptors were taken from a female donor with HTLV-1-associated myelopathy (HAM/TSP).

The CDR3 region is CASSFRGGTDTQYF. The CDR3 DNA is TGTGCCAGCAGTTTCAGGGGGGGCACAGATACGCAGTATTTT. The V and J genes are TRBV27 and TRBJ2-3, with D tentatively TRBD1 (7 bases). The CDR3 has 14 amino acids. The ends were cut back, 3 bases at V and 1 base at J, with 8 bases in the middle. Germline CDR1 reads MNHEY; CDR2 reads SMNVEV (reference sequence).

This clonotype was detected once. V usage is TRBV14 and J usage is TRBJ2-3; 7 positions match TRBD2. V trimming: 1 base; J trimming: 2 bases; junction bases outside the gene matches: 6. Per germline, CDR1 SGHDN and CDR2 FVKESK. This CDR3 has 16 residues. CDR3 in amino acids: CASSQVQAGNTDTQYF. DNA of the CDR3: TGTGCCAGCAGCCAAGTTCAAGCGGGAAACACAGATACGCAGTATTTT.

This clonotype was counted ten times or more. The J gene is TRBJ2-2, the V gene TRBV6-4; unclear D gene. Germline V gives CDR1 MRHNA, CDR2 SNTAGT. The CDR3 length is 14 residues. Trimming took 0 bases from V and 2 from J, leaving 4 bases between them. As DNA, the CDR3 is TGTGCCAGCAGTGACTCCACAAACACCGGGGAGCTGTTTTTT. This gives the protein CASSDSTNTGELFF.

This clonotype has ten or more counts. This rearrangement joins TRBV2 to TRBJ2-3, with 12 bases fitting TRBD2. Germline trimming cut 6 bases from V and 4 bases from J; bases unmatched to any gene: 8. The CDR3 is 16 residues long. Germline lookup yields CDR1 SNHLY and CDR2 FYNNEI. For the CDR3, the DNA is TGTGCCAGCAGAGACCTAGCGGGGGGGCCCTCAGATACGCAGTATTTT. It encodes CASRDLAGGPSDTQYF.